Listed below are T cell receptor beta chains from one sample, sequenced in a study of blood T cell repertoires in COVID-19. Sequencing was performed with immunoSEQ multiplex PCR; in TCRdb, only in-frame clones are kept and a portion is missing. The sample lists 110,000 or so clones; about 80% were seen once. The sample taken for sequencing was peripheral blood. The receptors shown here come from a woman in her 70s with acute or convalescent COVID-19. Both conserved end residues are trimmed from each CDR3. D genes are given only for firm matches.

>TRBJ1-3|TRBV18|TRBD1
ASSPPGGLSGNTIY
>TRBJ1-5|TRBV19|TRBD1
ASNSQGASSNQPQH
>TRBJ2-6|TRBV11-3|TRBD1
ASSRTGGKGANVLT
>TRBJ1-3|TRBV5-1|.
ASSLDFAVNSGNTIY
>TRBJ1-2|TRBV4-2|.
ASSGRDSGNGYT
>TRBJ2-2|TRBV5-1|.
ASSFWAGELTGELF
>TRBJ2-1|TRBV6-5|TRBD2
ASTLSSGSSEQF
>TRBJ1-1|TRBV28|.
ASSPSRRGTEAF
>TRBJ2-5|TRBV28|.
ASSRDTRFETQY
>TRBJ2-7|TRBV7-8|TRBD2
ASSPRTSGTSYEQY